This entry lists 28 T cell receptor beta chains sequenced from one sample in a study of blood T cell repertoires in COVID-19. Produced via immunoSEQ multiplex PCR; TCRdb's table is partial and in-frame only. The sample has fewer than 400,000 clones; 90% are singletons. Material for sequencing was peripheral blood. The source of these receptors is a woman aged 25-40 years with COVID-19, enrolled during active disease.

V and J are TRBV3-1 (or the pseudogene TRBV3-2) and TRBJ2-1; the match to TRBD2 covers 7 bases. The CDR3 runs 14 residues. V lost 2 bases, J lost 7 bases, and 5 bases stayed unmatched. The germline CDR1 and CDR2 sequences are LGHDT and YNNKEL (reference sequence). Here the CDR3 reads CASSQRTRTNEQFF. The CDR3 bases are TGTGCCAGCAGCCAACGGACTAGGACGAATGAGCAGTTCTTC.

The CDR3 reads CASSVPGQRLGGYTF. In nucleotides, the CDR3 is TGTGCCAGCAGCGTGCCGGGACAAAGATTGGGAGGCTACACCTTC. This chain joins TRBV5-4 and TRBJ1-2, with D tentatively TRBD1 (6 bases). V lost 4 bases, J lost 8 bases, and 21 bases lay in between. Looked up from germline, CDR1 is SGHNT and CDR2 is YYREEE (reference sequence). This CDR3 spans 15 amino acids.

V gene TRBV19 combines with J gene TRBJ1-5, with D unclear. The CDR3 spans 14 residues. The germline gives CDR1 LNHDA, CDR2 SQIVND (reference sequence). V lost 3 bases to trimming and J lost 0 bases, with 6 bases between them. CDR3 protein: CASSMRNSNQPQHF. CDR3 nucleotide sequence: TGTGCCAGTAGTATGCGAAATAGCAATCAGCCCCAGCATTTT.

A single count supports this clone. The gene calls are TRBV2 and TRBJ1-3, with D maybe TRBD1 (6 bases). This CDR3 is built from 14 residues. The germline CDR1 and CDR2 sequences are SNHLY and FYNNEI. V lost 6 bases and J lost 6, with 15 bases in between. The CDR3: CASRPGQNQNTIYF. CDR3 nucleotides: TGTGCCAGCAGACCTGGACAGAATCAAAACACCATATATTTT.

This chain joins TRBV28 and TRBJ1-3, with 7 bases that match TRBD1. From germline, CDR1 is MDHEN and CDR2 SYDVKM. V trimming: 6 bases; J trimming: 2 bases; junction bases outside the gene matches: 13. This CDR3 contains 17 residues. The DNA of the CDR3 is TGTGCCAGCAGCCTACCCGACAGGGTCTTTGCTGGAAACACCATATATTTT. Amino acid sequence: CASSLPDRVFAGNTIYF. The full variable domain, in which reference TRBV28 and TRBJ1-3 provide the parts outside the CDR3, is DVKVTQSSRYLVKRTGEKVFLECVQDMDHENMFWYRQDPGLGLRLIYFSYDVKMKEKGDIPEGYSVSREKKERFSLILESASTNQTSMYLCASSLPDRVFAGNTIYFGEGSWLTVV.

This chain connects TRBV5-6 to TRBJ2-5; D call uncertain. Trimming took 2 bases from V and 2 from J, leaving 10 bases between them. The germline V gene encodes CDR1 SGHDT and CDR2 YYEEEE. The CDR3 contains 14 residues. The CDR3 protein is CASSLSGIQETQYF. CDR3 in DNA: TGTGCCAGCAGCTTATCAGGAATTCAAGAGACCCAGTACTTC.

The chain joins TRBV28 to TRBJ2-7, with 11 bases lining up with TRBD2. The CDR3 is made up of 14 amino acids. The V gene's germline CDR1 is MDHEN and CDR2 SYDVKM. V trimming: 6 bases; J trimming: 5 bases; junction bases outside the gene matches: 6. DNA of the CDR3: TGTGCCAGCAGACGACTAGCGGGAACCCACGAGCAGTACTTC. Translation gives CASRRLAGTHEQYF.

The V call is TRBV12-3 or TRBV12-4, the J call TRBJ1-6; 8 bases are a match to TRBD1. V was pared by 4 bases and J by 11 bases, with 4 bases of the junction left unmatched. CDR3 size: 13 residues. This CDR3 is CASSSTGGTPLHF. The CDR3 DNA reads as TGTGCCAGCAGTTCAACAGGGGGAACACCCCTCCACTTT.

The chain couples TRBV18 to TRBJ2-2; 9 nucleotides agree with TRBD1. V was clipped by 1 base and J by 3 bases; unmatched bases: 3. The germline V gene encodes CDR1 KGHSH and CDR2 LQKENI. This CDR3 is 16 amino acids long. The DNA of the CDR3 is TGTGCCAGCTCACCACTCCGGGACAGGGACACCGGGGAGCTGTTTTTT. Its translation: CASSPLRDRDTGELFF.

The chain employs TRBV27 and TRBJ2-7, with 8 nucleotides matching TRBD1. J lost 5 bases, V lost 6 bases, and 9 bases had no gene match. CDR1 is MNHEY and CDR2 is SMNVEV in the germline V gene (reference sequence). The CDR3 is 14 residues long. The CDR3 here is CASSTGQGRNEQYF. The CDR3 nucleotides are TGTGCCAGCAGCACTGGACAGGGACGGAACGAGCAGTACTTC.

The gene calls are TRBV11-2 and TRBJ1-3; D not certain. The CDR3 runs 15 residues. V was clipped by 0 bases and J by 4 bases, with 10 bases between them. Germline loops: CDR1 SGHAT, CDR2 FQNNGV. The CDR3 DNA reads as TGTGCCAGCAGCTTAGATTCGGGGTCAGGAAACACCATATATTTT. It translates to CASSLDSGSGNTIYF.

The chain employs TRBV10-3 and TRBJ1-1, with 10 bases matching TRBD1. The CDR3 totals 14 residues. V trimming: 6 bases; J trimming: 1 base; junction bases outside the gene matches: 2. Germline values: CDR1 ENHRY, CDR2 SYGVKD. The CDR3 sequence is CAIRGDRGNTEAFF. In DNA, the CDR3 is TGTGCCATCAGGGGGGACAGGGGGAACACTGAAGCTTTCTTT.

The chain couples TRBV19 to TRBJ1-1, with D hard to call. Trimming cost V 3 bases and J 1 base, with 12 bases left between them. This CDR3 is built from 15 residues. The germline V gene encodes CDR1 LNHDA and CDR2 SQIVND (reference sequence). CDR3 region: CASSMPQSGNTEAFF. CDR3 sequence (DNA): TGTGCCAGTAGTATGCCGCAGTCGGGGAACACTGAAGCTTTCTTT.

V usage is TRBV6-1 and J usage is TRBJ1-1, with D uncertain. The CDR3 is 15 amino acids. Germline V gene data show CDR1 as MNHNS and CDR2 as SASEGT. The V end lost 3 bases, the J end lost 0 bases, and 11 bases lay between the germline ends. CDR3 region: CASSEFQVLNTEAFF. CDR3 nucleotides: TGTGCCAGCAGTGAGTTCCAGGTGTTGAACACTGAAGCTTTCTTT.

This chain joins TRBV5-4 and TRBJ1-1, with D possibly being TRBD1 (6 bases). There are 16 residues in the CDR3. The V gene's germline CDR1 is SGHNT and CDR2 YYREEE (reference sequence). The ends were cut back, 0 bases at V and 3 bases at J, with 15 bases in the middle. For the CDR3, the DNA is TGTGCCAGCAGCTTGGTCGGGGGGGGCCCAGACACTGAAGCTTTCTTT. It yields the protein CASSLVGGGPDTEAFF.

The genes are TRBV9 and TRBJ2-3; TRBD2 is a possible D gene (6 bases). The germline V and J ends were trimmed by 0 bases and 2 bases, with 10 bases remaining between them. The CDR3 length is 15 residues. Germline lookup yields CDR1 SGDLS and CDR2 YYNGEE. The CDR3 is CASSVGAGITDTQYF. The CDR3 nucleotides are TGTGCCAGCAGCGTAGGAGCGGGTATCACAGATACGCAGTATTTT.

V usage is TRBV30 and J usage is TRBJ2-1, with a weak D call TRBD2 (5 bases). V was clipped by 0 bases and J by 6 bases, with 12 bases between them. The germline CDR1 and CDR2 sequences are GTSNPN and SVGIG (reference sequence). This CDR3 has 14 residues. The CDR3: CAWSVRGGLNEQFF. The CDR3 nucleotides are TGTGCCTGGAGTGTAAGAGGAGGCCTCAATGAGCAGTTCTTC.

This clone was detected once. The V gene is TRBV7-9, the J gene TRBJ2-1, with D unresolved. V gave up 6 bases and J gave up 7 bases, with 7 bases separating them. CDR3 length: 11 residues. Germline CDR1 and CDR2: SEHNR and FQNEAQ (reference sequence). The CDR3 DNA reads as TGTGCCAGCAGTGAGCATAATGAGCAGTTCTTC. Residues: CASSEHNEQFF.

In nucleotides, the CDR3 is TGTGCCAGCAGCGCTGCGGGGTACGGCCCCTACAATGAGCAGTTCTTC. Its translation is CASSAAGYGPYNEQFF. V and J are TRBV11-2 and TRBJ2-1, with D possibly matching TRBD2 (6 bases). Germline V lookup: CDR1 SGHAT, CDR2 FQNNGV. The germline V and J ends were trimmed by 5 bases and 2 bases, with 16 bases remaining between them. The CDR3 length is 16 residues.

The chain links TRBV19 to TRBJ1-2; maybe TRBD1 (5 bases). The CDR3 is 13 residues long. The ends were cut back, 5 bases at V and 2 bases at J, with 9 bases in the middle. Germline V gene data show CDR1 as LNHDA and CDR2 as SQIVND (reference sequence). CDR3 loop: CASSQGLNYGYTF. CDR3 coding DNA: TGTGCCAGTAGTCAGGGACTCAACTATGGCTACACCTTC.

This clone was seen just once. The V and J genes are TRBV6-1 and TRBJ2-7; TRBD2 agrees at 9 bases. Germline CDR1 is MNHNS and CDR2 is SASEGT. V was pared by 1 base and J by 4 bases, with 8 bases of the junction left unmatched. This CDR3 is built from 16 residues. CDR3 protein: CASSEGLAGNGYEQYF. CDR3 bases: TGTGCCAGCAGTGAAGGCCTAGCGGGAAACGGTTACGAGCAGTACTTC.

CDR3 nucleotides: TGTGCCAGTAGTCATTTACCGGGACAGGGACCCTACTATGGCTACACCTTC. Translation: CASSHLPGQGPYYGYTF. The rearrangement links TRBV19 to TRBJ1-2, with TRBD1 matching 9 bases. The CDR3 totals 17 residues. V lost 5 bases and J lost 3; bases outside the gene matches: 13. Germline assignment: CDR1 LNHDA and CDR2 SQIVND (reference sequence). The full variable domain, its missing parts supplied by reference TRBV19 and TRBJ1-2, is DGGITQSPKYLFRKEGQNVTLSCEQNLNHDAMYWYRQDPGQGLRLIYYSQIVNDFQKGDIAEGYSVSREKKESFPLTVTSAQKNPTAFYLCASSHLPGQGPYYGYTFGSGTRLTVV.

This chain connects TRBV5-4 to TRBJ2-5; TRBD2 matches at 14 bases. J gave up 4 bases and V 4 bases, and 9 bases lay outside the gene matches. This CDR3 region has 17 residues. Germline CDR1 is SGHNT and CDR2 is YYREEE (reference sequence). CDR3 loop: CASSPSVGTSGRETQYF. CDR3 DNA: TGTGCCAGCAGCCCCTCAGTCGGGACTAGCGGGAGAGAGACCCAGTACTTC. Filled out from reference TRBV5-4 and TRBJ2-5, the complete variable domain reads ETGVTQSPTHLIKTRGQQVTLRCSSQSGHNTVSWYQQALGQGPQFIFQYYREEENGRGNFPPRFSGLQFPNYSSELNVNALELDDSALYLCASSPSVGTSGRETQYFGPGTRLLVL.

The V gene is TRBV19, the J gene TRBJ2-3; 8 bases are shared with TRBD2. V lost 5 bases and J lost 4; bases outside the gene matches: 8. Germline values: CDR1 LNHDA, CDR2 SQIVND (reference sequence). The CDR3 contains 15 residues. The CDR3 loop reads CASSLSGNGPDTQYF. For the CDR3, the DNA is TGTGCCAGTAGTCTTAGCGGGAACGGGCCAGATACGCAGTATTTT.

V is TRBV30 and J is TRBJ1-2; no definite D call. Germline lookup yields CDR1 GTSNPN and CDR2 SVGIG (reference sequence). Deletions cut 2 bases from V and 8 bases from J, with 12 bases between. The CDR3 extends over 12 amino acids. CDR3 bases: TGTGCCTGGAGTCAGGTCCGCCACGGCTACACCTTC. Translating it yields CAWSQVRHGYTF.

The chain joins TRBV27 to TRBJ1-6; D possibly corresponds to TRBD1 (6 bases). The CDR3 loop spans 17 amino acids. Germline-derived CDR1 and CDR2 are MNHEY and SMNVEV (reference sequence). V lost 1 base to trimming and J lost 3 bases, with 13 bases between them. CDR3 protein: CASSLFRGQYYNSPLHF. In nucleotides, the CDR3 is TGTGCCAGCAGTTTATTTAGGGGACAATACTATAATTCACCCCTCCACTTT.

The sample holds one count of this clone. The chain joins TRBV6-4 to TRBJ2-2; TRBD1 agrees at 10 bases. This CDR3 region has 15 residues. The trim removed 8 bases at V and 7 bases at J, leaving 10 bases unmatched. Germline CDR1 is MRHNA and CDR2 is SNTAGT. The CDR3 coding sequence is TGTGCCAGCCGGGTTGAGACAGGGGGCGTCGGGGAGCTGTTTTTT. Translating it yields CASRVETGGVGELFF.

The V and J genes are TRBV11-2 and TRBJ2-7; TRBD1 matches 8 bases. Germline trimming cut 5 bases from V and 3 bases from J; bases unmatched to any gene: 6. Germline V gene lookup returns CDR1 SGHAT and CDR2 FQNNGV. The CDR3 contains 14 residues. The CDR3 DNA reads TGTGCCAGCAGCGACCCGGGACAGGACTACGAGCAGTACTTC. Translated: CASSDPGQDYEQYF.